The clone carrying this T cell receptor beta chain has a handful of counts. Its antigen is currently unknown. Use of 60 Vbeta and 13 Jbeta primers characterized the PCR. The protocol was immunoSEQ multiplex PCR, while the TCRdb copy is restricted to in-frame clones and leaves out a portion. Here the sample spans some 42,000 clones, roughly 47% being singletons. This CDR3 is 11 amino acids long. The V gene's germline CDR1 is DFQATT and CDR2 SNEGSKA (reference sequence). Trimming took 8 bases from V and 1 from J, leaving 7 bases between them. This sample was included in a study of cytomegalovirus exposure and HLA in healthy donors. Study outcomes and limitations: The study had only CMV serostatus as immune exposure information. Reports indicated that the classifier achieved high specificity and sensitivity in diagnosing cytomegalovirus status.

Sequencing was done on a sample of PBMCs. The gene calls are TRBV20-1 and TRBJ2-3; no clear D gene. This TCR derives from a human donor in good health. The CDR3 here is CSLDGTDTQYF. The CDR3 DNA is TGCAGTCTAGACGGCACAGATACGCAGTATTTT.